The next 10 T cell receptor beta chains were all read from a single sample in a study of identical twins. MiXCR, run by TCRdb on the 5' RACE reads, gives a single entry per CDR3 protein. Altogether about 1.7 million distinct CDR3 sequences are present, 25% to 35% being singletons, with the ten largest covering less than 0.35%. Sequenced: cord blood. The receptors stem from a newborn girl in good health.

This sequence joins TRBV11-2 and TRBJ1-6, with D uncertain. V shed 2 bases and J shed 7 bases, with 18 bases lying between them. CDR3 length: 17 amino acids. Looked up from germline, CDR1 is SGHAT and CDR2 is FQNNGV. The CDR3 here is CASSLFVTPNQNSPLHF. The CDR3 DNA follows: TGTGCCAGCAGCTTATTTGTTACGCCGAACCAGAATTCACCCCTCCACTTT.

In its sample, this clonotype was seen a few times. J is TRBJ1-4 and V is TRBV20-1; a possible D gene is TRBD1 (6 bases). This CDR3 is built from 16 residues. CDR1 and CDR2 from the germline V gene are DFQATT and SNEGSKA (reference sequence). Trimming left V 3 bases short and J 4 bases short, with 18 bases between. DNA of the CDR3: TGCAGTGCTAGTGACAGGAGGAGATCCAATAATGAAAAACTGTTTTTT. Its translation is CSASDRRRSNNEKLFF.

This clonotype has more than one count but fewer than ten. The V call is TRBV5-1, the J call TRBJ2-4; 11 nucleotides match TRBD2. V was pared by 0 bases and J by 7 bases, with 9 bases of the junction left unmatched. CDR3 length: 17 amino acids. Germline CDR1 SGHRS, CDR2 YFSETQ. The CDR3: CASSLAGTRTSGNIQYF. The CDR3 DNA sequence: TGCGCCAGCAGCTTGGCGGGAACCCGGACTAGCGGGAACATTCAGTACTTC.

A few counts support this clonotype. This rearrangement joins TRBV29-1 to TRBJ1-1; the D gene is possibly TRBD1 (6 bases). Trimming took 2 bases from V and 4 from J, leaving 17 bases between them. The CDR3 has 15 residues. The germline V gene has CDR1 SQVTM and CDR2 ANQGSEA. The CDR3 DNA is TGCAGCGTTGAATCTTTCAGGGGTACCAGCACTGAAGCTTTCTTT. This encodes CSVESFRGTSTEAFF.

The rearrangement joins TRBV20-1 to TRBJ2-5; D remains ambiguous. The CDR3 has 14 amino acids. V lost 5 bases and J 11 bases, leaving 24 bases between the germline ends. Per the germline V gene, CDR1 is DFQATT and CDR2 is SNEGSKA (reference sequence). The CDR3: CSASRTGLYNEQYF. CDR3 DNA sequence: TGCAGTGCTTCAAGGACGGGCCTTTACAATGAGCAGTACTTC.

V gene TRBV4-1 combines with J gene TRBJ2-1; the match to TRBD2 covers 10 bases. The germline CDR1 and CDR2 sequences are MGHRA and YSYEKL. The V and J ends lost 0 bases and 3 bases, in that order; junction bases with no gene match: 2. This CDR3 spans 16 amino acids. The CDR3 loop reads CASSQDGLAVYNEQFF. CDR3 bases: TGCGCCAGCAGCCAAGATGGACTAGCGGTCTACAATGAGCAGTTCTTC.

The CDR3 spells CAISETLGTFSGNTIYF. CDR3 sequence (DNA): TGTGCCATCAGTGAGACACTGGGGACCTTCTCTGGAAACACCATATATTTT. The chain uses TRBV10-3 and TRBJ1-3; the D gene is possibly TRBD1 (5 bases). CDR3 length equals 17 residues. Trimming shortened V by 2 bases and J by 0 bases, and 14 bases separated the two germline ends. CDR1 and CDR2 from the germline V gene are ENHRY and SYGVKD.

This chain links TRBV5-1 with TRBJ2-5; D may match TRBD1 or TRBD2 (6 bases each). Trimming removed 0 bases from V and 13 bases from J, with 13 bases in between. The CDR3 length is 12 residues. The germline V gene encodes CDR1 SGHRS and CDR2 YFSETQ. The CDR3 bases are TGCGCCAGCAGCTTGGGCAGGGGAGGTCGGTACTTC. Translated, it gives CASSLGRGGRYF.

The chain couples TRBV20-1 to TRBJ2-1; D is tentatively TRBD1 or TRBD2 (6 bases each). Germline V gene lookup returns CDR1 DFQATT and CDR2 SNEGSKA (reference sequence). The V end lost 0 bases, the J end lost 13 bases, and 22 bases lay between the germline ends. The CDR3 consists of 15 residues. Written as DNA, the CDR3 is TGCAGTGCTAGAGATTTATCTACAGGGAGGCAGACCCAGTTCTTC. Encoded protein: CSARDLSTGRQTQFF.

This chain uses TRBV27 with TRBJ2-5; possibly TRBD2 for D (5 bases). Trimming took off 7 bases at V and 11 bases at J, with 17 bases between the two ends. The CDR3 contains 12 residues. From germline, CDR1 is MNHEY and CDR2 SMNVEV (reference sequence). The CDR3 nucleotides are TGTGCCAGCACCGGGATGGACCATGAGCAGTACTTC. This encodes CASTGMDHEQYF.